This T cell receptor beta chain was profiled in a study of cytomegalovirus exposure and HLA in healthy donors. Germline CDR1 is MGHDK and CDR2 is SYGVNS. Trimming stripped 3 bases from V and 5 bases from J, with 5 bases between. The CDR3 extends over 11 amino acids. General study results and limits: Follow-up analysis later connected one missense variant in DCLRE1C with trimming of TCR beta V- and J-genes. Highly shared variants forming one cluster were likely a sequencing artifact. Associated with cytomegalovirus, according to the listing, were about 160 TCR beta chains.

As regards this clone: What it binds is unknown.

Primers included in the PCR were 60 Vbeta and 13 Jbeta primers. The table came from immunoSEQ multiplex PCR; TCRdb's copy has only in-frame clones and leaves some out. In the table there are approximately 80,000 clones, around 78% of which are singletons. This chain joins TRBV25-1 and TRBJ2-7; D not certain. Sequencing used PBMCs. This TCR was sampled from a male donor in good health and CMV-seropositive. The CDR3 sequence is CASSEFNEQYF. The CDR3 bases are TGTGCCAGCAGTGAGTTTAACGAGCAGTACTTC.